The next 18 T cell receptor beta chains were all read from a single sample in a study of post-analysis software for immune sequencing data. Unique molecular identifiers featured in each of the TCR beta cDNA libraries. In TCRdb, the PCR reads were re-called with MiXCR into one record per CDR3 protein. The table lists around 150,000 distinct CDR3 sequences, around 36% of them singletons. The specimen comprised blood, sampled after autologous hematopoietic stem cell transplantation. These receptors all come from a girl aged 5-17 years with multiple sclerosis.

J is TRBJ2-7 and V is TRBV20-1; D might be TRBD1 (6 bases). V was pared by 3 bases and J by 9 bases, with 18 bases between. CDR3 length equals 13 residues. Germline V gene data show CDR1 as DFQATT and CDR2 as SNEGSKA (reference sequence). CDR3 in amino acids: CSARGAGIGGQYF. The CDR3 DNA sequence: TGCAGTGCTAGGGGGGCAGGGATTGGAGGGCAGTACTTC.

In its sample, this clonotype was seen many times. The V call is TRBV7-2, the J call TRBJ2-7; D tentatively reads TRBD1 or TRBD2 (5 bases each). This CDR3 spans 14 amino acids. Trimming took off 4 bases at V and 0 bases at J, with 10 bases between the two ends. Germline V gene lookup returns CDR1 SGHTA and CDR2 FQGNSA. CDR3: CASSSRDRSYEQYF. CDR3 nucleotide sequence: TGTGCCAGCAGCTCCCGGGACCGCTCCTACGAGCAGTACTTC.

V usage is TRBV5-5 and J usage is TRBJ2-3; tentative D call: TRBD2 (5 bases). The V gene's germline CDR1 is SGHKS and CDR2 YYEKEE (reference sequence). Trimming took 3 bases from V and 2 from J, leaving 13 bases between them. The CDR3 is 15 residues long. The CDR3 DNA follows: TGTGCCAGCAGCTCGGGGAGCGGCAACACAGATACGCAGTATTTT. It yields the protein CASSSGSGNTDTQYF. Full variable domain (remainder filled in from reference TRBV5-5 and TRBJ2-3): DAGVTQSPTHLIKTRGQQVTLRCSPISGHKSVSWYQQVLGQGPQFIFQYYEKEERGRGNFPDRFSARQFPNYSSELNVNALLLGDSALYLCASSSGSGNTDTQYFGPGTRLTVL.

This sequence joins TRBV20-1 and TRBJ2-5, with 11 bases matching TRBD1. Germline CDR1 is DFQATT and CDR2 is SNEGSKA (reference sequence). The trim removed 4 bases at V and 1 base at J, leaving 11 bases unmatched. CDR3 length equals 17 residues. The DNA for the CDR3 is TGCAGTGCTAAAGGACAGGGGGCTCTGGTTTCCCAAGAGACCCAGTACTTC. It translates to CSAKGQGALVSQETQYF.

The rearrangement links TRBV6-5 to TRBJ2-5; a weak D match, TRBD2 (5 bases). Per the germline V gene, CDR1 is MNHEY and CDR2 is SVGAGI. Trimming left V 8 bases short and J 11 bases short, with 15 bases between. The CDR3 has 11 amino acids. CDR3 protein: CASFSAFEQYF. As DNA, the CDR3 is TGTGCCAGCTTTAGCGCCTTTGAGCAGTACTTC.

The rearrangement links TRBV5-1 to TRBJ2-1, with TRBD2 identical over 7 bases. Germline values: CDR1 SGHRS, CDR2 YFSETQ. V was clipped by 2 bases and J by 6 bases; unmatched bases: 8. This CDR3 is built from 15 residues. As DNA, the CDR3 is TGCGCCAGCAGCTTACAGGAAACTAGCGTCAATGAGCAGTTCTTC. Its translation is CASSLQETSVNEQFF.

V and J are TRBV7-2 and TRBJ2-1, with D maybe TRBD2 (6 bases). CDR3 length equals 16 residues. The V gene's germline CDR1 is SGHTA and CDR2 FQGNSA. Deletions cut 3 bases from V and 1 base from J, with 13 bases between. As DNA, the CDR3 is TGTGCCAGCAGCTTGCTAGCGCGAGAGTCCTACAATGAGCAGTTCTTC. This gives the protein CASSLLARESYNEQFF.

A few counts support this clonotype. This chain uses TRBV28 with TRBJ2-7, with 7 bases aligning to TRBD1. The J call is doubtful: the DNA matches TRBJ2-5 better. The CDR3 is made up of 14 amino acids. Germline CDR1 MDHEN, CDR2 SYDVKM. CDR3 nucleotides: TGTGCCAGCAGCCCCGGGACAGCCGAGGAGACCCAGTACTTC. Translated, it gives CASSPGTAEETQYF.

The chain couples TRBV2 to TRBJ2-5; TRBD1 agrees at 11 bases. CDR1 and CDR2 (germline): SNHLY, FYNNEI. This CDR3 has 13 residues. The J segment lost 5 bases and the V segment lost 6 bases, leaving 2 bases of the junction unmatched. The DNA for the CDR3 is TGTGCCAGCAGATGGACAGGGGGCGAGACCCAGTACTTC. It yields the protein CASRWTGGETQYF.

The chain joins TRBV29-1 to TRBJ2-6, with D possibly being TRBD1 (5 bases). The CDR3 spans 12 residues. V lost 5 bases, J lost 9 bases, and 11 bases lay in between. Germline CDR1 SQVTM, CDR2 ANQGSEA. Written as DNA, the CDR3 is TGCAGCGTTACTCAGGGCATCAACGTCCTGACTTTC. Translating gives CSVTQGINVLTF.

Many counts were recorded for this clonotype. The rearrangement joins TRBV14 to TRBJ1-6, with no clear D. Germline V gene data show CDR1 as SGHDN and CDR2 as FVKESK. The CDR3 loop spans 14 amino acids. The V end was cut by 1 base, the J end by 7 bases, with 8 bases between. Here the CDR3 reads CASSQGRENSPLHF. The CDR3 nucleotides are TGTGCCAGCAGCCAAGGACGGGAGAATTCACCCCTCCACTTT.

At least ten counts were recorded for this clonotype. The chain links TRBV7-9 to TRBJ2-1; D not resolved. Germline V CDR1 and CDR2: SEHNR, FQNEAQ (reference sequence). The CDR3 is 12 amino acids. V lost 5 bases and J lost 8, with 10 bases in between. The CDR3 reads CASSPTWDEQFF. In nucleotides, the CDR3 is TGTGCCAGCAGCCCCACCTGGGATGAGCAGTTCTTC.

This clonotype has at least ten counts. The chain couples TRBV5-1 to TRBJ2-3; the match to TRBD1 covers 9 bases. There are 14 residues in the CDR3. CDR1 and CDR2 (germline): SGHRS, YFSETQ. Germline trimming cut 4 bases from V and 6 bases from J; bases unmatched to any gene: 6. CDR3 loop: CASSPDRGGDTQYF. The CDR3 nucleotides are TGCGCCAGCAGCCCGGACAGGGGAGGGGATACGCAGTATTTT.

The chain combines TRBV9 with TRBJ2-3; no clear D gene. V lost 0 bases and J 4 bases, leaving 12 bases between the germline ends. The germline gives CDR1 SGDLS, CDR2 YYNGEE. The length of the CDR3 is 15 residues. The CDR3 coding sequence is TGTGCCAGCAGCGTAGGCGGTTTTGCGGCAGATACGCAGTATTTT. This gives the protein CASSVGGFAADTQYF.

This clonotype was counted a single time. One junction end disagrees with the germline gene, perhaps due to a read error. The chain employs TRBV7-9 and TRBJ2-3; 10 nucleotides align to TRBD2. The CDR3 has 15 residues. Germline V lookup: CDR1 SEHNR, CDR2 FQNEAQ (reference sequence). CDR3 nucleotides: TGTGTCAGCAGCCCCGGACTAGCGGTCACAGATACGCAGTATTTT. Protein product: CVSSPGLAVTDTQYF.

The rearrangement links TRBV27 to TRBJ2-4; TRBD2 aligns across 7 bases. The DNA end is more similar to TRBJ2-5, so the J call may be wrong. CDR3 size: 15 residues. In germline, CDR1 is MNHEY, CDR2 SMNVEV (reference sequence). Written as DNA, the CDR3 is TGTGCCAGCAGTTTATGGATGGGAGGGAAGGAGACCCAGTACTTC. Residues: CASSLWMGGKETQYF.

This clonotype was counted between two and nine times. J is TRBJ1-2 and V is TRBV29-1, with 11 bases identical to TRBD1. Germline values: CDR1 SQVTM, CDR2 ANQGSEA. With V trimmed by 7 bases and J by 0 bases, 13 bases remained unmatched. The CDR3 spans 17 residues. This CDR3 is CSGGPGTGGTSNYGYTF. Written as DNA, the CDR3 is TGCAGCGGCGGTCCCGGGACAGGGGGGACATCTAACTATGGCTACACCTTC.

This clonotype showed up just a few times. The J gene is TRBJ2-1, the V gene TRBV5-1; possible D gene TRBD1, 6 bases. V dropped 6 bases and J dropped 0 bases, with 13 bases sitting between them. The CDR3 has 15 amino acids. The germline CDR1 and CDR2 sequences are SGHRS and YFSETQ. The chain's CDR3 is CASNTGTLSYNEQFF. CDR3 nucleotides: TGCGCCAGCAACACAGGGACACTCTCCTACAATGAGCAGTTCTTC.